Sequencing of this T cell receptor beta chain was carried out in a study of T cell responses to AZD1222 COVID-19 vaccine. In the case of this clone: No antigen is known for it.

Data came from immunoSEQ multiplex PCR; TCRdb stores just in-frame clones and leaves some out. Found here are 150,000 to 200,000 clones, over 90% of them singletons; the top ten hold around 4%. Study-wide points: Repertoire sampling occurred only after the peak T cell response. Donor demographics were predominantly white British with a female majority; clonal diversity may be underestimated. Two AZD1222 doses significantly raised spike-specific TCR breadth and depth over controls. Spike-spanning, vaccine-associated CD4 TCRs were dominant at 160-218 and 743-854.

This TCR was recovered from an adult in good health. Source: peripheral blood, taken on day 0 of AZD1222 vaccination.

This chain's CDR3 is CASSPEGTSGRNEQFF. The CDR3, as DNA: TGTGCCAGCAGCCCAGAAGGGACTAGCGGGAGGAATGAGCAGTTCTTC. The gene calls are TRBV3-1 (or the pseudogene TRBV3-2) and TRBJ2-1, with TRBD2 identical over 15 bases. This CDR3 comprises 16 residues. Trimming removed 4 bases from V and 7 bases from J; junction bases left unmatched: 5. Germline assignment: CDR1 LGHDT and CDR2 YNNKEL (reference sequence).